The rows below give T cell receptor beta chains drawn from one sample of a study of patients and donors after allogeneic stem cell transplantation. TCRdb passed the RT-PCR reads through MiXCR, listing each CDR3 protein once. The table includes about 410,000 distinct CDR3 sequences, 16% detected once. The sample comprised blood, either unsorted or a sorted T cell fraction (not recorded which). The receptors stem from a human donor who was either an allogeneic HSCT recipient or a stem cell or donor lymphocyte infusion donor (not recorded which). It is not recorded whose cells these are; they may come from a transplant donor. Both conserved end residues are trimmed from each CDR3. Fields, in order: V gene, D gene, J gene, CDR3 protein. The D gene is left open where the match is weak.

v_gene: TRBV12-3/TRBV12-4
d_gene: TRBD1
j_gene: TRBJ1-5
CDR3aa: ASSRDRGRDQPQH

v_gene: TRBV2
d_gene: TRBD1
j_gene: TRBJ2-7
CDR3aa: ASSGQGVSYEQY

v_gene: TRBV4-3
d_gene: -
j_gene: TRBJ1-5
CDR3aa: ASSQEPGDNQPQH

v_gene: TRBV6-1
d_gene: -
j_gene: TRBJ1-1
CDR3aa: ASSEGGHQAF

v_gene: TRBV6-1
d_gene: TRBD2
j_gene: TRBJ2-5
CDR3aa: ASRGTSVSETQY

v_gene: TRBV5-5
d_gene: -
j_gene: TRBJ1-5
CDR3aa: ASSLVPAHSNQPQH

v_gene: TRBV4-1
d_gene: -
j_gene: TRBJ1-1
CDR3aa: ASSQYLTSGFLGPEAF

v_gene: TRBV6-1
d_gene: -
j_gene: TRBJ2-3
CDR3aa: ASSEQFTDTQY

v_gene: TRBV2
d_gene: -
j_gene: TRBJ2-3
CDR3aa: ASSDLGLRTDTQY

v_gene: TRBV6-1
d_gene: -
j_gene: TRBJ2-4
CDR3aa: ASSLRKGAGKNIQY

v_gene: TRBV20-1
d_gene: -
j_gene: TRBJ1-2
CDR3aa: SANGPSSYGYT

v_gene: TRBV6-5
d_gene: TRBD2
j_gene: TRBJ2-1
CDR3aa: ASSLLAGVHLAYNEQF

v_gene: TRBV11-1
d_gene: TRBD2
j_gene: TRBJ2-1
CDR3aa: ASSGTSGGSSYNEQF

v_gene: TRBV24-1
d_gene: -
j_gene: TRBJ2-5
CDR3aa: ATSDFETQY

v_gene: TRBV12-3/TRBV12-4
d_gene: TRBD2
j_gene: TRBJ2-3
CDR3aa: ASSSGTSGTHFTDTQY

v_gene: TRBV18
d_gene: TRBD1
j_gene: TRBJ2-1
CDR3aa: ASSPPGQGNNEQF

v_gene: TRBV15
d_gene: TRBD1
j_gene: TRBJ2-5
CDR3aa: ATRTGFQETQY

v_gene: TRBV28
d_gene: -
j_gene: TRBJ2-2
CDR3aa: ASSAQFGRPGELF

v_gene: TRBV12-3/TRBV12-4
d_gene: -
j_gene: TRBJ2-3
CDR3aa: ASTPRRLVGGTDTQY

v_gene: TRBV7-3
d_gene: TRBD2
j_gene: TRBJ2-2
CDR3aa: ASSLKIGTSRSGELF

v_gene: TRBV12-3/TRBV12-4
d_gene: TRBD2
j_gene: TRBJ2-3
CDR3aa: ASRRKTSEAGDTQY

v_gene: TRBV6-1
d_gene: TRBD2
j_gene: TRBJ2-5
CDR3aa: ASTKGLAGETQY

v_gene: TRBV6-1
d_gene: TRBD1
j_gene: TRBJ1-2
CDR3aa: ASSDTGTGRSYGYT

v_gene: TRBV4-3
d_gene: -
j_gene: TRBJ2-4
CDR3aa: ASSQTPGVDKNIQY

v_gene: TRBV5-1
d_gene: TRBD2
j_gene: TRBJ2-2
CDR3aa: ASSLSGSRTGELF

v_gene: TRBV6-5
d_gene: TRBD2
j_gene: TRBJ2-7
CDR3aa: ASSYDRLAGAIHEQY

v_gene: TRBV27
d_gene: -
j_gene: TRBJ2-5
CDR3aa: ASSPHLQDKEETQY

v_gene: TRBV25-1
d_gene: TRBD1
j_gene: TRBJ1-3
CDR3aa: ASSAKQGVGNTIY

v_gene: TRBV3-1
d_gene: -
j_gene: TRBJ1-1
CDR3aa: ASSLGSHTEAF

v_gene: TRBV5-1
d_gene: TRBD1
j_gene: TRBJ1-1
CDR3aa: ASSPTGTGLRAF

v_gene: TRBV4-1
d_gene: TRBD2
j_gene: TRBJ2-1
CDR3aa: ASSQERGGSSYNEQF

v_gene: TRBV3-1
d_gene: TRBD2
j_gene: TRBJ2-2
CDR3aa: ASSQAGLAGGVNTGELF

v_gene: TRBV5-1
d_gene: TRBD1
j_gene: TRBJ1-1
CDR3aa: ASSAGTGVVPEAF

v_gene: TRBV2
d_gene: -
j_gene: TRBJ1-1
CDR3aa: ASSDGRTEAF

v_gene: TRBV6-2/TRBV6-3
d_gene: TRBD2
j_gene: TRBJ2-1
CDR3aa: ASSYGLAGV

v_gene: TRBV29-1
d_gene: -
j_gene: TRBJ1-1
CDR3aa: SAKLQGVGEAF

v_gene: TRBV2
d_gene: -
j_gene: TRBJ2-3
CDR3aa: ASSGNTDTQY

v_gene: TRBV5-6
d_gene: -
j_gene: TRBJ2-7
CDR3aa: ASRRTGKGYEQY

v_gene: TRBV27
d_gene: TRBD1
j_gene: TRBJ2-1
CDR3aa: ASSLSTGGRNEQF

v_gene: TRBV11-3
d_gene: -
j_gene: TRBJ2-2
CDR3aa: ASSPSRAGTGELF

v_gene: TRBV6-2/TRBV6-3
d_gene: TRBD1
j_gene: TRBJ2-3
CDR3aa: ASSYGQGTTDTQY

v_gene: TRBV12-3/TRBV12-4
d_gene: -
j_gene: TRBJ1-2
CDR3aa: ASSGKRLYGYT

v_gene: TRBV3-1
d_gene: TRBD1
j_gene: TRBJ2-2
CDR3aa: ASSQDRDRKNTGELF

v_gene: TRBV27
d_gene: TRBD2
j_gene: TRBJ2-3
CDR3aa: ASSLRTSGSIDTQY

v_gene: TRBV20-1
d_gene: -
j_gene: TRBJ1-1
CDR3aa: SARWTEAF

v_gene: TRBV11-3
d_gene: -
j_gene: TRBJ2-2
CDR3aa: ASSLVAGSWTGELF

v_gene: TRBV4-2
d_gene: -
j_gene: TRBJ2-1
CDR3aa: ASSRRLVATADNNEQF

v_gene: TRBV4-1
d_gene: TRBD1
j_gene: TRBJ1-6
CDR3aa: ASSQGTGEASWNSPLH

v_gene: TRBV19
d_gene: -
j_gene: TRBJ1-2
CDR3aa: ASSIGRSDYGYT

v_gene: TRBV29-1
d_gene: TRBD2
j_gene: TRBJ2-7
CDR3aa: SVEVRPGGGVRHEQY

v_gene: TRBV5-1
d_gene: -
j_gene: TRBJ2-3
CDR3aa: ASSWREGTDTQY